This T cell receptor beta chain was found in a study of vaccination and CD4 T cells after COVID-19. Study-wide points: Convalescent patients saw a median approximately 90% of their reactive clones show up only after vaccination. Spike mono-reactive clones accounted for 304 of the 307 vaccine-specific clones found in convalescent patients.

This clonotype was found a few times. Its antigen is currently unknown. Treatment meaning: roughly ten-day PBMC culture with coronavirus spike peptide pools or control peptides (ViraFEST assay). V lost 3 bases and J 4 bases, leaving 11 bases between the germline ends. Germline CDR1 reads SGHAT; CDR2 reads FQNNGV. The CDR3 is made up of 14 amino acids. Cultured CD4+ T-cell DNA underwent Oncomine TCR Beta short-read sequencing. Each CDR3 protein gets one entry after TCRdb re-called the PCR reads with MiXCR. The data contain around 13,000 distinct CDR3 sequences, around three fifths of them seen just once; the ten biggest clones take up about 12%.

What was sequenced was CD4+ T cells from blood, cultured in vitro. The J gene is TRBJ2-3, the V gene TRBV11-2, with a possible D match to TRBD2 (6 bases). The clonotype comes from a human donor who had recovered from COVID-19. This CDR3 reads CASSLGLSADTQYF. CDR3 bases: TGTGCCAGCAGCTTGGGACTTTCGGCAGATACGCAGTATTTT.